This TCR beta chain derives from a study of Ad26.COV2.S vaccination and SARS-CoV-2 variants. Measured with immunoSEQ multiplex PCR; TCRdb has only the in-frame clones, and not every one. The data hold about 440,000 clones, with around 91% observed a single time. Concerning this clone: What it binds is not known.

General study results and limits: Whether participants received vaccine or placebo, their non-spike TCR breadth was similar.

Per the germline V gene, CDR1 is MNHEY and CDR2 is SVGAGI. Germline trimming cut 7 bases from V and 8 bases from J; bases unmatched to any gene: 6. CDR3 size: 14 residues. Indicated treatment: roughly 19 received Ad26.COV2.S at low or high dose, single or two shots; several received placebo; per-sample allocation not given. Sampling occurred on day 63 after the first vaccine or placebo injection. Sequencing was performed on peripheral blood, taken in a trial of Ad26.COV2.S vaccine versus placebo. The chain combines TRBV6-5 with TRBJ2-1; 12 nucleotides align to TRBD1. This receptor was identified in a person between 18 and 59 years old who received the Ad26.COV2.S COVID-19 vaccine or a placebo. For the CDR3, the DNA is TGTGCCAGCATCCCCGGGACAGGGGGCGATGAGCAGTTCTTC. Its translation is CASIPGTGGDEQFF.